These T cell receptor beta chains were read from a single sample in a study of shared clonotypes between healthy human individuals. The assay was immunoSEQ multiplex PCR, and TCRdb's table has in-frame clones only and misses some. The sample lists 330,000 or so clones, about 74% occurring once. The sample comprised memory CD4+ T cells sorted from blood. The receptors were sampled from a man younger than 40 in good health. CDR3s leave out the opening cysteine and the closing phenylalanine or tryptophan.

ARSREKLF	TRBV5-3	TRBJ1-4
ASSQQRFATEAF	TRBV6-5	TRBJ1-1
ASSAQGGSGANVLT	TRBV9	TRBJ2-6
ASSLYFMREGQNEQF	TRBV27	TRBJ2-1
ASSEYRGGGGNTEAF	TRBV25-1	TRBJ1-1
ASSLAPDFSYEQY	TRBV7-8	TRBJ2-7
ASGLVGSPGDTQY	TRBV12-5	TRBJ2-3
ASSQREVPAYNEQF	TRBV14	TRBJ2-1
ASSFAGGRARDTQY	TRBV11-2	TRBJ2-3
ASREGTVWNTDTQY	TRBV2	TRBJ2-3
ASSPRLGGVTDTQY	TRBV18	TRBJ2-3
ASSFGLAGGSNEQF	TRBV7-7	TRBJ2-1
ASKTTGGREQY	TRBV27	TRBJ2-7
ASSFGVGTSGSHEQF	TRBV11-2	TRBJ2-1
ASGGTTLSTDTQY	TRBV28	TRBJ2-3
ASSTYGTGGTNQPQH	TRBV28	TRBJ1-5
AISTTDTQY	TRBV10-3	TRBJ2-3
AWRSGGDGYTIY	TRBV30	TRBJ1-3
ASSPTSGRPLRNEQF	TRBV7-2	TRBJ2-1
ASRLGMVQPQH	TRBV28	TRBJ1-5
ATVDKTGQPQH	TRBV10-3	TRBJ1-5
AWSVRGLVSYEQY	TRBV30	TRBJ2-7
ASSLSRTDTQY	TRBV7-2	TRBJ2-3
ASSRFPASDEQY	TRBV5-1	TRBJ2-7
AWSAQKNEQY	TRBV30	TRBJ2-7
ASSKSPRTGELF	TRBV4-3	TRBJ2-2
ASSDNRFTSGSENEQF	TRBV19	TRBJ2-1
ATPPGGSSTDTQY	TRBV2	TRBJ2-3
ASSRGEGKNIQY	TRBV6-1	TRBJ2-4
ASSQASYEQY	TRBV6-1	TRBJ2-7
ASSLQLNTGELF	TRBV18	TRBJ2-2
SASGRYEQY	TRBV20-1	TRBJ2-7
ASSLGGAQETQY	TRBV28	TRBJ2-5
ASSLATGGAGETQY	TRBV7-8	TRBJ2-5
ASSLARTASTDTQY	TRBV7-2	TRBJ2-3